These 8 T cell receptor beta chains were all obtained from the same sample, sequenced in a study of Graves' ophthalmopathy and Graves' hyperthyroidism (dated by TCRdb to 2016 to 2019). Sequencing relied on an Illumina HiSeq 2000. For repertoire sequencing, TCR beta CDR3 regions were amplified from RNA transcripts. The first round of RT-PCR was done with HTBI primers and the Qiagen OneStep RT-PCR kit, and was followed by a second round of multiplex PCR, then size selection and purification. Using fastp trimming at Q25 and MiXCR clonotype assembly, TCRdb reanalyzed the public sequencing data and kept in-frame beta chains. Each CDR3 protein appears once, grouped with its most common genes and DNA. This sample holds 150,000 to 200,000 distinct CDR3 sequences; 39% were observed only once. The top ten hold over 7% of the sample. The specimen was peripheral blood. These receptors all come from a man younger than 45 with Graves' ophthalmopathy. Donor details come from another sample of the same person, matched by shared clones.

This clonotype has at least ten counts. As DNA, the CDR3 is TGTGCCAGCAGCTTAGAGAGGGCCGGGAAAGAGACCCAGTACTTC. This gives the protein CASSLERAGKETQYF. The chain is built from TRBV7-2 and TRBJ2-5; possible D gene TRBD2, 5 bases. This CDR3 comprises 15 residues. Trimming took 1 base from V and 3 from J, leaving 12 bases between them. From germline, CDR1 is SGHTA and CDR2 FQGNSA.

The chain couples TRBV10-3 to TRBJ1-2; D is unclear. CDR3 length: 13 amino acids. The V gene lost 2 bases and the J gene lost 5 bases, with 9 bases spanning the gap. CDR1 and CDR2 from the germline V gene are ENHRY and SYGVKD. The CDR3 spells CAISEGSPYGYTF. Here the CDR3 DNA reads TGTGCCATCAGTGAGGGAAGCCCATATGGCTACACCTTC.

The CDR3, as DNA: TGTGCCAGCAGTAACCCAGGACAGTCCAGGGGGGAGACCCAGTACTTC. Encoded protein: CASSNPGQSRGETQYF. This chain connects TRBV25-1 to TRBJ2-5, with 7 bases that match TRBD1. This CDR3 region has 16 residues. The germline gives CDR1 MGHDK, CDR2 SYGVNS. Trimming at V came to 5 bases and at J to 5 bases, leaving 14 bases not matched to a gene.

CDR3 residues: CASSQDPPHKGRPYEQYF. The CDR3 bases are TGCGCCAGCAGCCAAGACCCCCCACACAAGGGACGACCCTACGAGCAGTACTTC. V gene TRBV4-1 combines with J gene TRBJ2-7, with D tentatively TRBD1 or TRBD2 (5 bases each). V gave up 0 bases and J gave up 2 bases, with 20 bases separating them. The CDR3 is made up of 18 amino acids. Germline values: CDR1 MGHRA, CDR2 YSYEKL.

The rearrangement uses TRBV5-1 and TRBJ2-7; no clear D gene. The V end was cut by 2 bases, the J end by 3 bases, with 9 bases between. Looked up from germline, CDR1 is SGHRS and CDR2 is YFSETQ. This CDR3 comprises 13 residues. CDR3 DNA sequence: TGCGCCAGCAGCTTTTATCGAGACTACGAGCAGTACTTC. Amino acids: CASSFYRDYEQYF.

The sample holds many counts of this clonotype. V and J are TRBV5-1 and TRBJ1-6; TRBD1 is a possible D gene (5 bases). This CDR3 region has 13 residues. V was trimmed by 0 bases and J by 10 bases, leaving 8 bases between them. CDR1 and CDR2 from the germline V gene are SGHRS and YFSETQ. The CDR3 reads CASSLDRDSPLHF. For the CDR3, the DNA is TGCGCCAGCAGCTTGGATCGGGACTCACCCCTCCACTTT.

The rearrangement links TRBV6-2 or TRBV6-3 to TRBJ1-1; weak D call: TRBD1 (6 bases). The CDR3 totals 12 residues. Trimming removed 7 bases at V and 6 bases at J, with 12 bases between. Germline V lookup: CDR1 MNHEY, CDR2 SVGEGT. The CDR3 spells CASNSGGPEAFF. The DNA for the CDR3 is TGTGCCAGCAATAGCGGGGGCCCTGAAGCTTTCTTT.

This clonotype was observed a handful of times. The V call is TRBV6-5, the J call TRBJ2-5; 7 bases are a match to TRBD1. Trimming cost V 0 bases and J 4 bases; bases outside gene matches: 2. The CDR3 runs to 14 residues. Germline CDR1 and CDR2: MNHEY and SVGAGI. The CDR3 coding sequence is TGTGCCAGCAGTTACTCGGCAGGGGGAGAGACCCAGTACTTC. Translating gives CASSYSAGGETQYF.